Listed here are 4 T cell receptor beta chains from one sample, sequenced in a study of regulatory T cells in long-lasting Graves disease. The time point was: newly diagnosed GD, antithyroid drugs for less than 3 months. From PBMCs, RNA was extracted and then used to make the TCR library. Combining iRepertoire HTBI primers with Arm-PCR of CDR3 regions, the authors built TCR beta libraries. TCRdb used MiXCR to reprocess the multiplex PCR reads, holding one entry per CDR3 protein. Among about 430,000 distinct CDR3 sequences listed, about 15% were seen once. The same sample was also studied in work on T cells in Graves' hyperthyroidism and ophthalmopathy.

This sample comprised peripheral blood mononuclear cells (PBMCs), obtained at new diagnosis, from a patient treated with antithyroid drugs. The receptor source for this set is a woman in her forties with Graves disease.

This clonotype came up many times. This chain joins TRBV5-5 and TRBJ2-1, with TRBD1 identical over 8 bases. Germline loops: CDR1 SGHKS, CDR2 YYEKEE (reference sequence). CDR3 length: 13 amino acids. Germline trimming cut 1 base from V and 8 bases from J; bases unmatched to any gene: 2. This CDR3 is CASSLYRGDEQFF. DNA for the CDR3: TGTGCCAGCAGCTTGTACAGGGGGGATGAGCAGTTCTTC.

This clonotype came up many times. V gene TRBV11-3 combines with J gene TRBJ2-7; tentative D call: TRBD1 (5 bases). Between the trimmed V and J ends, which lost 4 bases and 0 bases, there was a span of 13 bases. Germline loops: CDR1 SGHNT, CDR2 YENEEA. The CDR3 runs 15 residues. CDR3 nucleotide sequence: TGTGCCAGCAGCTCTCGAGTGGACACCTCCTACGAGCAGTACTTC. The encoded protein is CASSSRVDTSYEQYF.

The CDR3 DNA sequence: TGTGCCAGCAGCTTAGGGACAGGGGGCGGGCAGCCCCAGCATTTT. It codes for CASSLGTGGGQPQHF. The rearrangement links TRBV7-2 to TRBJ1-5; 11 nucleotides line up with TRBD1. Trimming took 1 base from V and 7 from J; bases not matched to a gene: 3. Germline CDR1 reads SGHTA; CDR2 reads FQGNSA. There are 15 residues in the CDR3.

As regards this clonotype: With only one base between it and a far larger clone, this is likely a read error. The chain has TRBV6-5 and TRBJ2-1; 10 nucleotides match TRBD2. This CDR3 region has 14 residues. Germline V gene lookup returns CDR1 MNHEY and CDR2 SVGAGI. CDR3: CANSSAGGRHEQFF. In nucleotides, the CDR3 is TGTGCCAACAGTTCAGCGGGAGGGAGACATGAGCAGTTCTTC.